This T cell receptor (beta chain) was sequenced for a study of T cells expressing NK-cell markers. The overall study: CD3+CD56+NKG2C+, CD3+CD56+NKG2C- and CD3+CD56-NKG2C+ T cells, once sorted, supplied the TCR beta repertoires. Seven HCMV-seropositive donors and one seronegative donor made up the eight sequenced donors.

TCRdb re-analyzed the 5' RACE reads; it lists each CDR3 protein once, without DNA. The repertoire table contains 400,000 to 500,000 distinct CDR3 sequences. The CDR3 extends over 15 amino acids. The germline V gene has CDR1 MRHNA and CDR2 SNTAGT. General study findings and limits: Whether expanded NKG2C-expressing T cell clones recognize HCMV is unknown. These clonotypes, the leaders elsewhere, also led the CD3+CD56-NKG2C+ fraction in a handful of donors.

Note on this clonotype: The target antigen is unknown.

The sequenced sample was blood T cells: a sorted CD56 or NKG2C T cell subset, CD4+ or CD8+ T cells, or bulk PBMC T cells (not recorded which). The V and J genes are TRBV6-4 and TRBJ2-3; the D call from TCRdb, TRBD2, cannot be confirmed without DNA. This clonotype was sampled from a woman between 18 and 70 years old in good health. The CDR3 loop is CASSVSMGGTDTQYF.